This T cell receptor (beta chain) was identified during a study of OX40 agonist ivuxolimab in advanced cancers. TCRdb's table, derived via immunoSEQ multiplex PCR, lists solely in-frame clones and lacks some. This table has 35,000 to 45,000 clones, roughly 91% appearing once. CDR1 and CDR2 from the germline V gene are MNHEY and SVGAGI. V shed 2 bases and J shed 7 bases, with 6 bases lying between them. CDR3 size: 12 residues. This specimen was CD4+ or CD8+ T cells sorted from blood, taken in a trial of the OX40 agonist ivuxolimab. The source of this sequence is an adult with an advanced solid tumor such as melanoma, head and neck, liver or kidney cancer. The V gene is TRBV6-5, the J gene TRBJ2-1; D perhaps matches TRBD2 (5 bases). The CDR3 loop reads CASSYTGNEQFF. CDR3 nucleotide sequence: TGTGCCAGCAGTTACACGGGGAATGAGCAGTTCTTC.